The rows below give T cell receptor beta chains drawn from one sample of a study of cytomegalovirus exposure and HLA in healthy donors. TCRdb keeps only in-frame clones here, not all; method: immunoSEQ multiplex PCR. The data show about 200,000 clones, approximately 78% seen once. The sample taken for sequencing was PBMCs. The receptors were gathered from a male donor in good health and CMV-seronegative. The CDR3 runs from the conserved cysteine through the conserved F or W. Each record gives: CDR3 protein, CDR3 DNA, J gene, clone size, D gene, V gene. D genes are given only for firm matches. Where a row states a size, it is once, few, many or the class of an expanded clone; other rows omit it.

CDR3: CASSMYSPLAGNKETQYF; DNA: TGTGCCAGTAGTATGTATTCCCCACTAGCGGGCAATAAAGAGACCCAGTACTTC; J: TRBJ2-5; size: NA; D: TRBD2; V: TRBV19
CDR3: CAWSVSPAYEQYF; DNA: TGTGCCTGGAGTGTTTCTCCTGCCTACGAGCAGTACTTC; J: TRBJ2-7; size: NA; D: NA; V: TRBV30
CDR3: CASSERRLAGPTGELFF; DNA: TGTGCCAGCAGTGAACGCAGACTAGCGGGACCAACCGGGGAGCTGTTTTTT; J: TRBJ2-2; size: NA; D: TRBD2; V: TRBV6-1
CDR3: CASSQEHENTEAFF; DNA: TGCGCCAGCAGCCAAGAACACGAGAACACTGAAGCTTTCTTT; J: TRBJ1-1; size: few; D: NA; V: TRBV4-1
CDR3: CASGILAGTYEQYF; DNA: TGTGCCAGCGGTATACTAGCGGGAACCTACGAGCAGTACTTC; J: TRBJ2-7; size: NA; D: TRBD2; V: TRBV27
CDR3: CASSLTPELTTQHF; DNA: TGTGCCAGCAGCTTAACCCCGGAGTTGACGACCCAGCATTTT; J: TRBJ1-5; size: NA; D: NA; V: TRBV7-2
CDR3: CASSGAGRGTGELFF; DNA: TGTGCCAGTAGTGGAGCAGGCAGGGGAACCGGGGAGCTGTTTTTT; J: TRBJ2-2; size: NA; D: NA; V: TRBV19
CDR3: CAWRVTGGGRTEAFF; DNA: TGTGCCTGGAGGGTGACAGGGGGAGGGAGGACTGAAGCTTTCTTT; J: TRBJ1-1; size: NA; D: TRBD1; V: TRBV30
CDR3: CASSLDRLAYEQYF; DNA: TGTGCCAGCAGCCTGGACCGACTAGCCTACGAGCAGTACTTC; J: TRBJ2-7; size: NA; D: NA; V: TRBV6-5
CDR3: CASSASGSYEQYF; DNA: TGTGCCAGCAGTGCAAGCGGCTCCTACGAGCAGTACTTC; J: TRBJ2-7; size: NA; D: NA; V: TRBV2
CDR3: CASSESPVPRTGELFF; DNA: TGTGCCAGCAGTGAAAGCCCTGTCCCCCGCACCGGGGAGCTGTTTTTT; J: TRBJ2-2; size: NA; D: NA; V: TRBV2
CDR3: CASSRDRDGHNVLTF; DNA: TGCGCCAGCAGCAGGGACAGGGATGGTCACAACGTCCTGACTTTC; J: TRBJ2-6; size: NA; D: TRBD1; V: TRBV5-1
CDR3: CASQGAFGKNIQYF; DNA: TGCGCCAGCCAGGGGGCTTTCGGCAAAAACATTCAGTACTTC; J: TRBJ2-4; size: NA; D: TRBD1; V: TRBV4-1
CDR3: CASSFGRGGRTEAFF; DNA: TGTGCCAGCAGTTTCGGTAGGGGGGGGAGGACTGAAGCTTTCTTT; J: TRBJ1-1; size: NA; D: NA; V: TRBV28
CDR3: CASSFLRDRATDTQYF; DNA: TGTGCCAGCAGCTTCCTCCGGGACAGAGCCACAGATACGCAGTATTTT; J: TRBJ2-3; size: NA; D: TRBD1; V: TRBV5-4
CDR3: CASAGGRAHEKLFF; DNA: TGTGCCAGCGCGGGGGGCAGAGCGCATGAAAAACTGTTTTTT; J: TRBJ1-4; size: few; D: NA; V: TRBV6-5
CDR3: CASSLAGGSADTQYF; DNA: TGTGCCAGCAGCCTAGCGGGAGGGTCTGCAGATACGCAGTATTTT; J: TRBJ2-3; size: NA; D: TRBD2; V: TRBV6-5